The rows below give T cell receptor beta chains drawn from one sample of a study of graft-versus-host responses after intestinal transplantation. Some clones are missing from TCRdb's copy, which holds only in-frame ones; the method was immunoSEQ multiplex PCR. The table lists 9,000 to 13,000 clones, around 92% of them singletons. Here the sequenced sample was PBMCs, taken more than 40 days after intestinal transplantation. Receptors were obtained from a human patient who received an intestinal transplant, so some T cells may come from the graft donor. CDR3s include the opening cysteine and the closing phenylalanine or tryptophan. The order of the fields is clone size, V gene, J gene, CDR3 length, CDR3 protein. Clone size is stated in some rows and not others, as once, few, many or a class when expanded.

clone size: NA
V gene: TRBV7-2
J gene: TRBJ2-1
CDR3 length: 13
CDR3 protein: CASRLTGWNEQFF

clone size: once
V gene: TRBV19
J gene: TRBJ1-5
CDR3 length: 14
CDR3 protein: CASRVGQVSQPQHF

clone size: NA
V gene: TRBV5-4
J gene: TRBJ2-3
CDR3 length: 15
CDR3 protein: CASSLSGGGTDTQYF

clone size: few
V gene: TRBV7-9
J gene: TRBJ1-4
CDR3 length: 13
CDR3 protein: CASSGKANEKLFF

clone size: once
V gene: TRBV5-1
J gene: TRBJ2-5
CDR3 length: 13
CDR3 protein: CASSPGLGETQYF

clone size: NA
V gene: TRBV6-6
J gene: TRBJ1-1
CDR3 length: 13
CDR3 protein: CASSYDQRGEAFF

clone size: NA
V gene: TRBV7-9
J gene: TRBJ2-7
CDR3 length: 14
CDR3 protein: CASSPPQVTYEQYF

clone size: NA
V gene: TRBV6-1
J gene: TRBJ1-2
CDR3 length: 10
CDR3 protein: CASSYYGYTF

clone size: NA
V gene: TRBV7-9
J gene: TRBJ1-1
CDR3 length: 16
CDR3 protein: CASSPIWTEWDTEAFF

clone size: once
V gene: TRBV4-1
J gene: TRBJ2-7
CDR3 length: 13
CDR3 protein: CASSQTGKYEQYF

clone size: NA
V gene: TRBV10-2
J gene: TRBJ2-7
CDR3 length: 15
CDR3 protein: CASSEGTVGSYEQYF

clone size: NA
V gene: TRBV5-8
J gene: TRBJ2-7
CDR3 length: 15
CDR3 protein: CASSLGGPVDYEQYF

clone size: once
V gene: TRBV9
J gene: TRBJ1-6
CDR3 length: 15
CDR3 protein: CASSVEPGLGSPLHF

clone size: NA
V gene: TRBV27
J gene: TRBJ1-2
CDR3 length: 15
CDR3 protein: CASSRDRDRVTGYTF

clone size: NA
V gene: TRBV5-1
J gene: TRBJ1-1
CDR3 length: 17
CDR3 protein: CASSLQGSLGSGTEAFF

clone size: few
V gene: TRBV19
J gene: TRBJ1-6
CDR3 length: 13
CDR3 protein: CASSGAGNSPLHF

clone size: NA
V gene: TRBV27
J gene: TRBJ2-1
CDR3 length: 15
CDR3 protein: CATRAGGSSYNEQFF